This T cell receptor beta chain was identified during a study of blood T cell repertoires in COVID-19. Unmatched junction bases numbered 13, after V lost 5 bases and J lost 4 bases. Germline CDR1 is LGHNT and CDR2 is FRNRAP. The CDR3 is 17 residues long. As originally analysed: Nucleated cell counts were estimated from reference gene primer amplification. TCRdb keeps only in-frame clones here, not all; method: immunoSEQ multiplex PCR. The D gene and trimming were derived from the DNA, and the V and J assignments and clone size from that table. The sample contains over 150,000 clones, more than 75% of which appear only once.

This sequence joins TRBV12-5 and TRBJ2-3, with 9 bases identical to TRBD2. The clonotype originates from a woman between 70 and 85 years old with COVID-19, enrolled during active disease. Sequenced input: peripheral blood. As DNA, the CDR3 is TGTGCTAGTGGTCCCCCAGCGCTAGCGGGAACCTCAGATACGCAGTATTTT. It yields the protein CASGPPALAGTSDTQYF.